The 21 T cell receptor beta chains below were found in one sample sequenced in a study of T cell responses to AZD1222 COVID-19 vaccine. Using immunoSEQ multiplex PCR, the repertoire was profiled, and TCRdb retains in-frame clones only, with some absent. The table lists 140,000 or so clones, around 84% of them singletons, with around 5.1% in the top ten. The specimen comprised peripheral blood, sampled 28 days after the second AZD1222 dose. These receptors originate from an adult who received the AZD1222 COVID-19 vaccine.

The CDR3 loop reads CASSTGTANEKLFF. CDR3 nucleotide sequence: TGTGCCAGTAGTACCGGGACAGCTAATGAAAAACTGTTTTTT. The chain links TRBV19 to TRBJ1-4; 7 positions match TRBD1. This CDR3 spans 14 amino acids. J lost 3 bases, V lost 4 bases, and 2 bases had no gene match. The germline gives CDR1 LNHDA, CDR2 SQIVND (reference sequence).

The chain carries TRBV2 and TRBJ1-4, with 7 bases identical to TRBD1. Looked up from germline, CDR1 is SNHLY and CDR2 is FYNNEI. The CDR3 is made up of 16 amino acids. V gave up 4 bases and J gave up 1 base; unmatched junction bases: 6. CDR3 sequence (DNA): TGTGCCAGCAGTGCCCAGGGGGGGAGAACTAATGAAAAACTGTTTTTT. It specifies CASSAQGGRTNEKLFF.

The rearrangement links TRBV24-1 to TRBJ2-1; possibly TRBD1 for D (6 bases). Germline values: CDR1 KGHDR, CDR2 SFDVKD. The CDR3 contains 16 residues. Trimming removed 3 bases from V and 1 base from J, with 12 bases in between. As DNA, the CDR3 is TGTGCCACCAGTGATGCATACAGGGCTTCCTACAATGAGCAGTTCTTC. Its translation: CATSDAYRASYNEQFF.

This clone was recorded once. The chain uses TRBV7-9 and TRBJ2-5; tentatively, D is TRBD1 or TRBD2 (5 bases each). The germline V gene has CDR1 SEHNR and CDR2 FQNEAQ (reference sequence). The germline V and J ends were trimmed by 5 bases and 7 bases, with 20 bases remaining between them. The CDR3 runs 15 residues. CDR3 DNA: TGTGCCAGCAGCAGAGCCGGGACCCTAGAGGGGACCCAGTACTTC. Translated, it gives CASSRAGTLEGTQYF.

CDR3 coding DNA: TGTGCCAGCAGCCAAGATTTGCTAGCGGGAGGGGAGGAGACCCAGTACTTC. Its protein product is CASSQDLLAGGEETQYF. The chain employs TRBV4-2 and TRBJ2-5; TRBD2 aligns across 12 bases. Germline V gene data show CDR1 as LGHNA and CDR2 as YNFKEQ. The junction had 7 bases not matched to a gene; V was cut back by 0 bases and J by 5 bases. This CDR3 is 17 amino acids long.

This clone was observed a handful of times. The V gene is TRBV3-1 (or the pseudogene TRBV3-2), the J gene TRBJ2-1; D is uncertain. V was shortened by 3 bases and J by 6 bases, with 15 bases between the two germline ends. Per the germline V gene, CDR1 is LGHDT and CDR2 is YNNKEL (reference sequence). The CDR3 has 15 amino acids. DNA for the CDR3: TGTGCCAGCAGCCACGTCGGAACAAATTTCAATGAGCAGTTCTTC. Its translation is CASSHVGTNFNEQFF.

V usage is TRBV19 and J usage is TRBJ1-2; 7 positions match TRBD1. CDR1 is LNHDA and CDR2 is SQIVND in the germline V gene (reference sequence). J was trimmed by 0 bases and V by 1 base; bases with no gene match: 5. The CDR3 is made up of 16 amino acids. DNA of the CDR3: TGTGCCAGTAGTATAGGTTTTGGGACAGCTAACTATGGCTACACCTTC. Translated, it gives CASSIGFGTANYGYTF.

The rearrangement links TRBV6-2 or TRBV6-3 to TRBJ2-5; 9 bases map to TRBD1. This CDR3 contains 16 residues. Germline-derived CDR1 and CDR2 are MNHEY and SVGEGT. The junction had 10 bases not matched to a gene; V was cut back by 6 bases and J by 2 bases. CDR3 region: CASSLHGTGRQETQYF. The CDR3 DNA reads TGTGCCAGCAGCCTACACGGGACAGGGAGACAAGAGACCCAGTACTTC.

V usage is TRBV7-6 and J usage is TRBJ1-1, with a weak D call TRBD1 (6 bases). Per germline, CDR1 SGHVS and CDR2 FNYEAQ. Trimming removed 0 bases from V and 8 bases from J, with 10 bases in between. This CDR3 contains 13 residues. CDR3 protein: CASSLAGGAEAFF. The CDR3 coding sequence is TGTGCCAGCAGCTTAGCAGGGGGGGCCGAAGCTTTCTTT.

The rearrangement uses TRBV10-1 and TRBJ2-1, with D hard to call. CDR1 and CDR2 (germline): WNHNN, SYGVQD (reference sequence). The CDR3 has 13 residues. V was shortened by 3 bases and J by 4 bases, with 7 bases between the two germline ends. CDR3 loop: CASSDKLYNEQFF. CDR3 coding DNA: TGCGCCAGCAGTGATAAACTTTACAATGAGCAGTTCTTC.

The chain combines TRBV21-1 with TRBJ1-2. TRBV21-1 is flagged as a pseudogene. There are 12 residues in the CDR3. The CDR3 loop is CASSNRHYGYTF. Here the CDR3 DNA reads TGTGCCAGCAGCAACCGACACTATGGCTACACCTTC.

The V call is TRBV29-1, the J call TRBJ1-5; 8 bases fit TRBD1. The junction had 9 bases not matched to a gene; V was cut back by 6 bases and J by 5 bases. CDR1 is SQVTM and CDR2 is ANQGSEA in the germline V gene. The CDR3 is 14 residues long. The CDR3 DNA sequence: TGCAGCGTCCAGGGGGCGACTGGTGATCAGCCCCAGCATTTT. Its protein product is CSVQGATGDQPQHF.

In its sample, this clone was seen once. The V call is TRBV18, the J call TRBJ2-7; D remains unclear. This CDR3 comprises 14 residues. V was trimmed by 3 bases and J by 0 bases, leaving 9 bases between them. Germline V CDR1 and CDR2: KGHSH, LQKENI. DNA for the CDR3: TGTGCCAGCTCACCGGCCAGCTCCTCCTACGAGCAGTACTTC. Amino acids: CASSPASSSYEQYF.

This chain joins TRBV23-1 and TRBJ2-2; no clear D gene. TRBV23-1 is annotated as an ORF whose role is uncertain. This CDR3 is 12 amino acids long. Trimming cost V 4 bases and J 7 bases, with 7 bases left between them. The CDR3: CASSPPGGELFF. The CDR3 coding sequence is TGCGCCAGCAGTCCTCCCGGCGGGGAGCTGTTTTTT.

Here the CDR3 DNA reads TGTGCCAGCAGCCAAGAACAGGTTAACACTGAAGCTTTCTTT. Translating gives CASSQEQVNTEAFF. The J gene is TRBJ1-1, the V gene TRBV3-1 (or the pseudogene TRBV3-2), with D perhaps TRBD1 (5 bases). Germline CDR1 LGHDT, CDR2 YNNKEL (reference sequence). There are 14 residues in the CDR3. The ends were cut back, 0 bases at V and 2 bases at J, with 7 bases in the middle.

This clone was detected only once. The J gene is TRBJ2-7, the V gene TRBV18, with D possibly being TRBD1 (6 bases). The germline V gene encodes CDR1 KGHSH and CDR2 LQKENI. The CDR3 has 13 amino acids. V was shortened by 8 bases and J by 2 bases, with 13 bases between the two germline ends. The CDR3 spells CASARQDPYEQYF. The CDR3 DNA follows: TGTGCCAGCGCACGACAGGACCCCTACGAGCAGTACTTC.

V usage is TRBV28 and J usage is TRBJ1-3; no firm D call. The V end lost 3 bases, the J end lost 2 bases, and 11 bases lay between the germline ends. Germline CDR1 and CDR2: MDHEN and SYDVKM. The CDR3 consists of 15 residues. The CDR3 region has the DNA TGTGCCAGCAGTTTTACCGGGTTTACTGGAAACACCATATATTTT. Its translation is CASSFTGFTGNTIYF.

The chain joins TRBV10-3 to TRBJ1-2; D is possibly TRBD1 (6 bases). The CDR3 contains 14 residues. CDR1 is ENHRY, CDR2 SYGVKD, per germline. Trimming took off 4 bases at V and 4 bases at J, with 13 bases between the two ends. The CDR3 nucleotides read TGTGCCATCAGTGTCTCAGGGGAGATCTATGGCTACACCTTC. Its translation is CAISVSGEIYGYTF.

The rearrangement joins TRBV5-4 to TRBJ2-5; the match to TRBD2 covers 9 bases. The V gene's germline CDR1 is SGHNT and CDR2 YYREEE (reference sequence). V trimming: 6 bases; J trimming: 1 base; junction bases outside the gene matches: 13. The CDR3 is made up of 17 amino acids. The CDR3 region has the DNA TGTGCCAGCACCGGGGCGGGGGGGATCGGTATCCAAGAGACCCAGTACTTC. Encoded protein: CASTGAGGIGIQETQYF.

This sequence joins TRBV3-1 (or the pseudogene TRBV3-2) and TRBJ2-7; 13 bases line up with TRBD2. The trim removed 6 bases at V and 6 bases at J, leaving 2 bases unmatched. The CDR3 is 13 residues long. Germline-derived CDR1 and CDR2 are LGHDT and YNNKEL (reference sequence). In DNA form, the CDR3 reads TGTGCCAGCAGACTAGCGGGGGGGCCCGAGCAGTACTTC. Protein: CASRLAGGPEQYF.

The chain carries TRBV9 and TRBJ2-1, with 8 bases identical to TRBD1. The V and J ends lost 4 bases and 4 bases, in that order; junction bases with no gene match: 10. The V gene's germline CDR1 is SGDLS and CDR2 YYNGEE. CDR3 length: 16 amino acids. The CDR3 loop is CASSPRRQGTYNEQFF. The CDR3 nucleotides read TGTGCCAGCAGCCCTCGTCGACAGGGGACATACAATGAGCAGTTCTTC.